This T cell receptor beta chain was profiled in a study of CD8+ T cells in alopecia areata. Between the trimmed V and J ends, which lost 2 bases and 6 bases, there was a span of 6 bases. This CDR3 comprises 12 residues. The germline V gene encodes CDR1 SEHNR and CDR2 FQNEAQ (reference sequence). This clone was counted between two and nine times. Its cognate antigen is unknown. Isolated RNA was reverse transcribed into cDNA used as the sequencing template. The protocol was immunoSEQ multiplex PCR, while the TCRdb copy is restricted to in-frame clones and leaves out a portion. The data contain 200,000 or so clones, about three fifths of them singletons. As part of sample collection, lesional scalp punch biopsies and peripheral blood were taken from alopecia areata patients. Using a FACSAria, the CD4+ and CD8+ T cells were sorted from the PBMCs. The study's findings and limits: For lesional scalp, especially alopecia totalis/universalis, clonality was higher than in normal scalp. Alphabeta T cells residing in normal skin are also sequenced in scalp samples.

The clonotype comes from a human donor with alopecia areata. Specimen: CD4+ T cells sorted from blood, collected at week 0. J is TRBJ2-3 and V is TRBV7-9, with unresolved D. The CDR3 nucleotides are TGTGCCAGCAGCTTATTGTCCGATACGCAGTATTTT. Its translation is CASSLLSDTQYF.